This TCR beta chain appears in the sequencing data of a study of molecular identifiers for immune sequencing clone quantification (dated by TCRdb to 2017 to 2018). Background on the whole study: For a replicate experiment, RNA from approximately 20,000 or 100,000 naive CD8 T cells was divided into five aliquots, of which four were sequenced. CD8 T cells were used in a methods study to benchmark molecular-identifier clustering-based TCR repertoire sequencing (MIDCIRS) and TCR RNA copy counting. General findings and caveats noted by the study authors: About three recovered TCR RNA copies per cell were obtained by modeling, versus 9 to 10 by digital PCR, implying a capture efficiency of about 30%. Spiked-in Jurkat TCR RNA (around nine copies' worth), which is not part of the donor repertoire, was contained in the naive libraries. Spiked-in Jurkat TCR RNA equivalent to a single cell was reported to be detectable even among over 800,000 naive CD8 T cells. The sizes of highly expanded clones could end up underestimated when identical TCR molecules share a barcode. Without barcode sub-clustering, chimeric consensus sequences inflated TCR diversity; chimeras reached as high as 47%. In CMV-specific effector cells, clones with more than 20 RNA copies accounted for over 97% of molecules, whereas in naive cells such clones accounted for under 1%.

The germline V gene provides CDR1 SGHAT and CDR2 FQNNGV. Trimming takes 5 bases from V and 3 bases from J, and the germline ends sit 14 bases apart. The CDR3 sequence holds 14 residues, the cysteine and phenylalanine included. Just the 42-base CDR3 DNA is kept, in frame starting at base 1. Libraries of naive CD8 T cells were built from anywhere between about 17,000 and 1,000,000 sorted cells, with 10%, 30% or 50% of the purified RNA used. On a BD FACSAria II, naive CD8 T cells were FACS-sorted as CD8+CD4-CCR7+CD45RA+ and collected into RLT Plus buffer. Roughly ten TCR copies' worth of Jurkat RNA were spiked into roughly 17,000-1,100,000 naive CD8 T cell samples to test detection sensitivity. CD8 T cells were enriched with RosetteSep CD8+ T Cell Enrichment Cocktail and Ficoll-Paque, followed by ACK red cell lysis. The library relied on PCR. The instrument was a NextSeq 500. Bulk TCR libraries were generated as previously described, with the TCR primers listed in Table S5 used. Total RNA was purified with the Qiagen AllPrep DNA/RNA kit. Reads from multiple sequencing runs of the same library were pooled before analysis. In the authors' own workflow: Reads were retained only if their TCR constant sequence matched exactly, and those retained reads were trimmed to 150 nt and grouped according to their 12-nt molecular barcodes. Reads inside each barcode group were sub-clustered using a 15% Levenshtein threshold, and a quality-weighted consensus sequence was constructed for each RNA molecule. Non-functional sequences were excluded, and lower-count sequences lying one edit away from another sequence were also excluded. On the basis of fitting two negative binomial distributions, barcode sub-clusters with fewer than 20% of the maximum read count were discarded. TCRdb reworked the public reads: Q25 trimming with fastp, MiXCR clone assembly, productive beta chains retained. Each record represents a unique CDR3 protein, reported with the most common genes and DNA among its rows. TCRdb, rather than the study authors, made the V and J calls. Across this sample there are hundreds of thousands of distinct CDR3 sequences, with approximately 24% seen only once. About 0.84% of the sample belongs to the ten largest clones.

This clonotype came up many times. Its antigen remains undetermined. Per-nucleotide qualities are absent, and no much larger clonotype sits a single base away. The sequence was collected from a human donor in good health. Some libraries in this study had Jurkat cell RNA spiked in. Specimen: naive CD8+ T cells from blood, with Jurkat cell RNA spiked in. The cell subset or site label on this specimen signifies: FACS-sorted CD8+CD4-CCR7+CD45RA+ naive T cells. Recombination joined TRBV11-2 with TRBJ2-7; 5 matching bases give a weak D call of TRBD1. The bases read TGTGCCAGCAGCCCCGAGACAGATTTCTACGAGCAGTACTTC. Its amino acids are CASSPETDFYEQYF.